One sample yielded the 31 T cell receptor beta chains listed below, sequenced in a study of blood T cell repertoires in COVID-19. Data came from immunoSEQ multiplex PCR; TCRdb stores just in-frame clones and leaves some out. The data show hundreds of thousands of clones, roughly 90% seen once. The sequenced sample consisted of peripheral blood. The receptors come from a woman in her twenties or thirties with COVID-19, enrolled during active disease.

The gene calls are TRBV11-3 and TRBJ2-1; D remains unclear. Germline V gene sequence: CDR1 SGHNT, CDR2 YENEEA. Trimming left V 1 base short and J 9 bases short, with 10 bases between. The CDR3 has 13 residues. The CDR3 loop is CASSLALPTEQFF. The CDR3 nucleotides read TGTGCCAGCAGCTTAGCTCTACCCACTGAGCAGTTCTTC. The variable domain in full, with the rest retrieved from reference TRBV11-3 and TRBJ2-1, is EAGVVQSPRYKIIEKKQPVAFWCNPISGHNTLYWYLQNLGQGPELLIRYENEEAVDDSQLPKDRFSAERLKGVDSTLKIQPAELGDSAVYLCASSLALPTEQFFGPGTRLTVL.

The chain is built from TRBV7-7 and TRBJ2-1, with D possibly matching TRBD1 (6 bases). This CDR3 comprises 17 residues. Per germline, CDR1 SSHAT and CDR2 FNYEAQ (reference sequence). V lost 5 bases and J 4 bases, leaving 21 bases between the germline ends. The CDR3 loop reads CASSPGTGRTPYNEQFF. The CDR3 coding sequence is TGTGCCAGCAGCCCAGGCACAGGGAGAACTCCTTACAATGAGCAGTTCTTC.

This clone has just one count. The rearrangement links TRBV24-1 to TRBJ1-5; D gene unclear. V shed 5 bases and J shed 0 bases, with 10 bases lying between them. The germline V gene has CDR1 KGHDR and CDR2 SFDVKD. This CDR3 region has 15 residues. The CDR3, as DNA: TGTGCCACCAGTGCTGGTCTACTTAGCAATCAGCCCCAGCATTTT. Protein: CATSAGLLSNQPQHF.

The CDR3 bases are TGTGCCAGCAGACGGACAGGGGACGCCTATGGCTACACCTTC. Protein: CASRRTGDAYGYTF. V is TRBV6-5 and J is TRBJ1-2; 9 nucleotides agree with TRBD1. The V gene end was trimmed by 6 bases and the J gene end by 4 bases; junction bases not matched to a gene: 6. CDR1 MNHEY and CDR2 SVGAGI come from the germline V gene. The CDR3 totals 14 residues.

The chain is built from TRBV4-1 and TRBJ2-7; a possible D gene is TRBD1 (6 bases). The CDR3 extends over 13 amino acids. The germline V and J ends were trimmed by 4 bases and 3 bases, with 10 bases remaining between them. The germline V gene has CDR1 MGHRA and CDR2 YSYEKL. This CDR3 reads CASSPTGNYEQYF. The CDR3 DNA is TGCGCCAGCAGCCCTACAGGGAACTACGAGCAGTACTTC.

CDR3 coding DNA: TGTGCCAGCAGCCAAGCGGTGGTAACTGAAGCTTTCTTT. This sequence encodes CASSQAVVTEAFF. This chain links TRBV14 with TRBJ1-1; D ambiguous. There are 13 residues in the CDR3. Germline-derived CDR1 and CDR2 are SGHDN and FVKESK. V lost 1 base to trimming and J lost 5 bases, with 8 bases between them.

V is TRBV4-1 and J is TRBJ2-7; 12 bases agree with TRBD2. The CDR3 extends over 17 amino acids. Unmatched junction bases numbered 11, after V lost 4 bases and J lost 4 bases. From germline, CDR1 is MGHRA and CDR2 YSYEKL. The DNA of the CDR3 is TGCGCCAGCAGCCCCACCACTAGCGGGGGGTCCCGATACGAGCAGTACTTC. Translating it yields CASSPTTSGGSRYEQYF.

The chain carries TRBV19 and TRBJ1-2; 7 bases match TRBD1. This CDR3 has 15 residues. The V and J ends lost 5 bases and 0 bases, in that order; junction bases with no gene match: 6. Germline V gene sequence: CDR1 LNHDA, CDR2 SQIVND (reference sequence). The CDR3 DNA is TGTGCCAGTAGTGTCAACAGGGGAGCTAACTATGGCTACACCTTC. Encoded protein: CASSVNRGANYGYTF.

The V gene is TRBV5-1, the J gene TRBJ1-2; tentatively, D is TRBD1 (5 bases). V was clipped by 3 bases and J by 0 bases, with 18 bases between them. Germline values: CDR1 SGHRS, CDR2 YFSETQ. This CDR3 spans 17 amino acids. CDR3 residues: CASSSLPAGPTNYGYTF. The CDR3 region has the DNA TGCGCCAGCAGCTCCCTCCCGGCAGGGCCCACTAACTATGGCTACACCTTC.

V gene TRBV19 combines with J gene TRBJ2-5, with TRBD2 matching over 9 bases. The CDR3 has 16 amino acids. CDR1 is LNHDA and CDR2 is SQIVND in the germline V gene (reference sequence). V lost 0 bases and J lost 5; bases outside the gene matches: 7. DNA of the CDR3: TGTGCCAGTAGTATAGATAGCGGGGGCGGCGGGGAGACCCAGTACTTC. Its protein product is CASSIDSGGGGETQYF.

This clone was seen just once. The CDR3 nucleotides read TGTGCCAGCAGCCAAACAAGACAGGGGCCCCACGAGCAGTACTTC. This encodes CASSQTRQGPHEQYF. The rearrangement uses TRBV4-2 and TRBJ2-7, with 8 bases matching TRBD1. The germline V gene encodes CDR1 LGHNA and CDR2 YNFKEQ. The CDR3 extends over 15 amino acids. The V and J ends lost 2 bases and 5 bases, in that order; junction bases with no gene match: 8.

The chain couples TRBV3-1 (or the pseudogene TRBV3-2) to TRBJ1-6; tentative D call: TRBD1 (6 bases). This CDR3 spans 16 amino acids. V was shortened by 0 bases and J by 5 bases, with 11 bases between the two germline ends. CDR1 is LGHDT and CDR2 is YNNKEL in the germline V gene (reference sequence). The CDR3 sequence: CASSQDRGSNNSPLHF. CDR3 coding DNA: TGTGCCAGCAGCCAAGACAGGGGATCTAATAATTCACCCCTCCACTTT.

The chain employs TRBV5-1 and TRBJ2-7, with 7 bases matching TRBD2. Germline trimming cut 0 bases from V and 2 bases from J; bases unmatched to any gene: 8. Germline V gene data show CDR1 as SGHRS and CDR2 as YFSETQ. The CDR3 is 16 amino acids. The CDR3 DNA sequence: TGCGCCAGCAGCTTGGGAGCCACTAGCGCCACCTACGAGCAGTACTTC. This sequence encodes CASSLGATSATYEQYF.

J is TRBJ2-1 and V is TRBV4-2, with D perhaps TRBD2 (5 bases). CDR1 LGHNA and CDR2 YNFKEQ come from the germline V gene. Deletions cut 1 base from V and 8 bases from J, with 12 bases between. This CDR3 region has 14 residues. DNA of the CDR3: TGTGCCAGCAGCCAAGGTCCGGGGAAGGATGAGCAGTTCTTC. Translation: CASSQGPGKDEQFF.

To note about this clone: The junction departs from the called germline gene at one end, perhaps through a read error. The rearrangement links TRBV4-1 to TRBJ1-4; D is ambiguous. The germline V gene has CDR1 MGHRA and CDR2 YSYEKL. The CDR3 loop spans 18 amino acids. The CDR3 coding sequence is TGCGCCAGCAGCCAAGATCGTAACGGCCGGGTACCTAAGGAAAAACTGTTTTTT. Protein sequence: CASSQDRNGRVPKEKLFF.

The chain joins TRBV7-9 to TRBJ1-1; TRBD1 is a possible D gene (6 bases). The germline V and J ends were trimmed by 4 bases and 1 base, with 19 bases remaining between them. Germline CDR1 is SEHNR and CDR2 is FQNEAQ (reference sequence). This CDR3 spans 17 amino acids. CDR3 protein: CASSSSRQELRNTEAFF. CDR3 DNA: TGTGCCAGCAGCTCGTCCAGACAGGAGCTTCGGAACACTGAAGCTTTCTTT.

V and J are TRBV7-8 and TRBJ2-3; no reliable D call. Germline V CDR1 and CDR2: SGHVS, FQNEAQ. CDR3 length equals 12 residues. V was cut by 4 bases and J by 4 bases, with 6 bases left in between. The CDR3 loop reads CASSSRPDTQYF. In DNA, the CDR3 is TGTGCCAGCAGCTCTAGACCAGATACGCAGTATTTT.

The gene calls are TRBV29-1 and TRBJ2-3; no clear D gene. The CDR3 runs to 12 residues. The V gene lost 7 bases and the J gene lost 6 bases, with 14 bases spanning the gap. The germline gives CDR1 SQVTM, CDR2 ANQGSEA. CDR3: CSAVPRLDTQYF. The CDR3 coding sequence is TGCAGCGCCGTACCGCGTTTGGATACGCAGTATTTT.

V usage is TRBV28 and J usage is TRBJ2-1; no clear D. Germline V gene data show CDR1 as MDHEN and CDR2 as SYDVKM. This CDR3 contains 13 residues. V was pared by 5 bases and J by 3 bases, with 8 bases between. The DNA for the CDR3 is TGTGCCAGCAGTATGGGCCTCTACAATGAGCAGTTCTTC. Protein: CASSMGLYNEQFF.

CDR3: CASSPPRGQNTEAFF. CDR3 nucleotide sequence: TGTGCCAGCAGCCCCCCTAGGGGACAGAACACTGAAGCTTTCTTT. This rearrangement joins TRBV11-2 to TRBJ1-1; D perhaps matches TRBD1 (6 bases). CDR1 and CDR2 from the germline V gene are SGHAT and FQNNGV. Trimming removed 5 bases at V and 1 base at J, with 14 bases between. This CDR3 spans 15 amino acids.

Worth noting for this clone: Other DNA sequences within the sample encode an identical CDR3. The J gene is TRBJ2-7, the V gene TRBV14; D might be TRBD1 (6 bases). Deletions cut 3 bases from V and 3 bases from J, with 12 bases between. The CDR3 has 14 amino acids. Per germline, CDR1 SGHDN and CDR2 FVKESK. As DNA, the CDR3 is TGTGCCAGCAGCCAGGCAGGGACATTCTACGAGCAGTACTTC. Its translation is CASSQAGTFYEQYF. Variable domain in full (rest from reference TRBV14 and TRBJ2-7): EAGVTQFPSHSVIEKGQTVTLRCDPISGHDNLYWYRRVMGKEIKFLLHFVKESKQDESGMPNNRFLAERTGGTYSTLKVQPAELEDSGVYFCASSQAGTFYEQYFGPGTRLTVT.

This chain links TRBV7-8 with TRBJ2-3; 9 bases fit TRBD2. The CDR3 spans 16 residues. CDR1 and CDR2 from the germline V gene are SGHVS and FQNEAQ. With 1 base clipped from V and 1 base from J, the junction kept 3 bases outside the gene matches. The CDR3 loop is CASSLDSSGGTDTQYF. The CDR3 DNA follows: TGTGCCAGCAGCTTAGATTCTAGCGGGGGCACAGATACGCAGTATTTT.

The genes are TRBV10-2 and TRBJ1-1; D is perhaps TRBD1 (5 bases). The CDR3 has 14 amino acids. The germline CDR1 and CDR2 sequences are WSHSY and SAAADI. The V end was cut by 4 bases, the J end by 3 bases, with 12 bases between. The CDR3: CASSGAGSDTEAFF. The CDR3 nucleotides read TGCGCCAGCAGTGGAGCAGGGTCGGACACTGAAGCTTTCTTT.

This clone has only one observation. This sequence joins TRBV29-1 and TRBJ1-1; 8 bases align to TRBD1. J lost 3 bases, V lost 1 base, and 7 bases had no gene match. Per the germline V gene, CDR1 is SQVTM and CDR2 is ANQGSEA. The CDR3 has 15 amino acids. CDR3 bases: TGCAGCGTTGAAGTATACGCAGGGGGCTACACTGAAGCTTTCTTT. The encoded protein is CSVEVYAGGYTEAFF.

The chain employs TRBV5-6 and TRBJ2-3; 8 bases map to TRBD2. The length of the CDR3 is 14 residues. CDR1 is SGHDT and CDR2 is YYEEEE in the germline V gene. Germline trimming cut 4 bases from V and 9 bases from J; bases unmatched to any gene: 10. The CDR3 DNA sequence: TGTGCCAGCAGCGCTCCCGGGACTAGGATAACGCAGTATTTT. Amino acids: CASSAPGTRITQYF. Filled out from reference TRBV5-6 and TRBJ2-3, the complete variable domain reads DAGVTQSPTHLIKTRGQQVTLRCSPKSGHDTVSWYQQALGQGPQFIFQYYEEEERQRGNFPDRFSGHQFPNYSSELNVNALLLGDSALYLCASSAPGTRITQYFGPGTRLTVL.

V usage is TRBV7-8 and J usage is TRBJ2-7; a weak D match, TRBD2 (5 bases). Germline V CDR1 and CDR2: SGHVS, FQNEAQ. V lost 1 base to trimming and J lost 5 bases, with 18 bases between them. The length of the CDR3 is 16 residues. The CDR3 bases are TGTGCCAGCAGCTTAGTCGGCGGGCTTGGGTTTCACGAGCAGTACTTC. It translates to CASSLVGGLGFHEQYF.

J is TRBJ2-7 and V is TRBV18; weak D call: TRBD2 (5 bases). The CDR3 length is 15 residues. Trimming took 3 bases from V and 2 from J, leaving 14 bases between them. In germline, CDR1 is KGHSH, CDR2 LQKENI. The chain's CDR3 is CASSPGSRTAYEQYF. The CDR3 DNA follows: TGTGCCAGCTCACCGGGGAGCAGGACCGCCTACGAGCAGTACTTC.

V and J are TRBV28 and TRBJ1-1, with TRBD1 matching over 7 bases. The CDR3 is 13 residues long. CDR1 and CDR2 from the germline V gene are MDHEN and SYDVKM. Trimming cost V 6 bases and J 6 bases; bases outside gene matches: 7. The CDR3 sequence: CASRFQGEAEAFF. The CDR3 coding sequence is TGTGCCAGCAGGTTTCAGGGGGAGGCTGAAGCTTTCTTT. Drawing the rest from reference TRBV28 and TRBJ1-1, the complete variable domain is DVKVTQSSRYLVKRTGEKVFLECVQDMDHENMFWYRQDPGLGLRLIYFSYDVKMKEKGDIPEGYSVSREKKERFSLILESASTNQTSMYLCASRFQGEAEAFFGQGTRLTVV.

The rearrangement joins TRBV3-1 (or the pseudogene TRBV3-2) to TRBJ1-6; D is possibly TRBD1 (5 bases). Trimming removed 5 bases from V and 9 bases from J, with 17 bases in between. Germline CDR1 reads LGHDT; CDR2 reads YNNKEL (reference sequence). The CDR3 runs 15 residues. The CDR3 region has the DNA TGTGCCAGCAGCTTCCGGGGGGGGACTAGTTCACCCCTCCACTTT. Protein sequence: CASSFRGGTSSPLHF.

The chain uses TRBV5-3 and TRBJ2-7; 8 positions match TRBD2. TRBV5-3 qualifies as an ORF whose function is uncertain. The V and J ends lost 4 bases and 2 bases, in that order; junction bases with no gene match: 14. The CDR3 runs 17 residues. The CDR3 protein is CARSPAGGAGETYEQYF. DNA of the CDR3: TGTGCCAGAAGCCCTGCGGGGGGCGCAGGTGAAACCTACGAGCAGTACTTC.

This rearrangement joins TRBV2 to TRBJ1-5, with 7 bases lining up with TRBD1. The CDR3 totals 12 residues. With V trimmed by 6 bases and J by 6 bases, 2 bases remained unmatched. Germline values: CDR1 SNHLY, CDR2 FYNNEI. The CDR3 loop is CASSGTAQPQHF. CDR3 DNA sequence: TGTGCCAGCAGCGGGACAGCTCAGCCCCAGCATTTT.